This TCR beta chain was sequenced for a study of beta chain features in type 1 diabetes. Expressed TCRB transcripts were sequenced because the entire RNA isolate underwent reverse transcription. Sequenced naive, central memory and regulatory T cell samples produced an average of around 3.9 million reads. Measured with immunoSEQ multiplex PCR; TCRdb has only the in-frame clones, and not every one. The table records over 25,000 clones, approximately 51% of them present only once. The ends were cut back, 2 bases at V and 4 bases at J, with 9 bases in the middle. This CDR3 region has 13 residues. From germline, CDR1 is GTSNPN and CDR2 SVGIG (reference sequence). Regarding the study as a whole: Among patients with Type 1 diabetes, TCRB CDR3s were moderately but significantly shorter in every one of the four CD4+ subsets. PCR might favor shorter templates, equally in patients and controls. Among patients, naive, central memory and Treg TCRB repertoires appeared more similar than among healthy donors.

On this clone: Its antigen is not known.

The TCR was taken from a woman between 18 and 30 years old with type 1 diabetes. The chain combines TRBV30 with TRBJ1-5; D is ambiguous. Sequencing input: Tregs from blood. The CDR3 protein is CAWSIGVNQPQHF. In DNA, the CDR3 is TGTGCCTGGAGTATCGGGGTGAATCAGCCCCAGCATTTT. The entire variable domain, with the rest obtained from reference TRBV30 and TRBJ1-5, is as follows: SQTIHQWPATLVQPVGSPLSLECTVEGTSNPNLYWYRQAAGRGLQLLFYSVGIGQISSEVPQNLSASRPQDRQFILSSKKLLLSDSGFYLCAWSIGVNQPQHFGDGTRLSIL.